Shown below are 14 T cell receptor beta chains from a single sample sequenced in a study of cytomegalovirus exposure and HLA in healthy donors. Vbeta (60) and Jbeta (13) primers were used in the PCR. Method: immunoSEQ multiplex PCR; TCRdb's copy keeps in-frame clones and lacks some. The sample has 170,000 or so clones, approximately 80% seen once. Sample: PBMCs. These receptors were collected from a boy aged 5-17 years in good health and CMV-seronegative.

The V gene is TRBV5-8, the J gene TRBJ2-7; D is ambiguous. Germline V CDR1 and CDR2: SGHTS, YDEGEE. Trimming shortened V by 7 bases and J by 4 bases, and 15 bases separated the two germline ends. CDR3 size: 13 residues. The CDR3 nucleotides read TGTGCCAGCTCCCGACGGCGGTTGTACGAGCAGTACTTC. It is translated as CASSRRRLYEQYF.

This clone has just a few counts. The gene calls are TRBV11-2 and TRBJ1-5; D is unresolved. V was cut by 4 bases and J by 6 bases, with 10 bases left in between. This CDR3 contains 13 residues. CDR1 and CDR2 (germline): SGHAT, FQNNGV. CDR3: CASSSFVSQPQHF. Written as DNA, the CDR3 is TGTGCCAGCAGCTCCTTCGTGAGTCAGCCCCAGCATTTT.

The chain joins TRBV27 to TRBJ2-1, with D perhaps TRBD1 (7 bases). This CDR3 is 16 amino acids long. The germline CDR1 and CDR2 sequences are MNHEY and SMNVEV (reference sequence). V was trimmed by 5 bases and J by 4 bases, leaving 18 bases between them. This CDR3 is CASSPQGRDLYNEQFF. The CDR3 coding sequence is TGTGCCAGCAGTCCACAGGGGCGGGACCTATACAATGAGCAGTTCTTC.

CDR3: CASSYGTYYGYTF. The CDR3 coding sequence is TGTGCCAGCAGTTACGGCACATACTATGGCTACACCTTC. The V call is TRBV6-5, the J call TRBJ1-2; D gene uncertain. The CDR3 has 13 residues. CDR1 MNHEY and CDR2 SVGAGI come from the germline V gene. V gave up 2 bases and J gave up 3 bases, with 7 bases separating them.

The chain has TRBV2 and TRBJ1-5, with a possible D match to TRBD1 (6 bases). CDR3 length equals 15 residues. Germline V gene data show CDR1 as SNHLY and CDR2 as FYNNEI. With 2 bases removed from V and 2 bases from J, the gap between germline ends came to 10 bases. In nucleotides, the CDR3 is TGTGCCAGCAGTGAACAGAGGACAGGCAATCAGCCCCAGCATTTT. It codes for CASSEQRTGNQPQHF.

The genes are TRBV30 and TRBJ2-1, with TRBD2 matching over 7 bases. Germline CDR1 and CDR2: GTSNPN and SVGIG (reference sequence). V lost 0 bases to trimming and J lost 6 bases; unmatched junction nucleotides: 17. CDR3 length equals 18 residues. In nucleotides, the CDR3 is TGTGCCTGGAGTGTATACCCTCCCCTGCGCGGGGGTATCAATGAGCAGTTCTTC. This encodes CAWSVYPPLRGGINEQFF.

The V and J genes are TRBV19 and TRBJ2-6, with a weak D call TRBD1 (6 bases). Germline assignment: CDR1 LNHDA and CDR2 SQIVND (reference sequence). There are 15 residues in the CDR3. V was shortened by 5 bases and J by 2 bases, with 10 bases between the two germline ends. This CDR3 is CASSVQGTGANVLTF. DNA of the CDR3: TGTGCCAGTAGTGTACAGGGAACTGGGGCCAACGTCCTGACTTTC. The variable domain in full, with the rest retrieved from reference TRBV19 and TRBJ2-6, is DGGITQSPKYLFRKEGQNVTLSCEQNLNHDAMYWYRQDPGQGLRLIYYSQIVNDFQKGDIAEGYSVSREKKESFPLTVTSAQKNPTAFYLCASSVQGTGANVLTFGAGSRLTVL.

This clone was seen a single time. This sequence joins TRBV11-2 and TRBJ1-1; no reliable D call. Trimming cost V 3 bases and J 5 bases, with 10 bases left between them. Per the germline V gene, CDR1 is SGHAT and CDR2 is FQNNGV. This CDR3 has 13 residues. The CDR3 protein is CASSFLSGTEAFF. In DNA, the CDR3 is TGTGCCAGCAGCTTCCTCTCGGGTACTGAAGCTTTCTTT. The whole variable domain, remainder taken from reference TRBV11-2 and TRBJ1-1, is EAGVAQSPRYKIIEKRQSVAFWCNPISGHATLYWYQQILGQGPKLLIQFQNNGVVDDSQLPKDRFSAERLKGVDSTLKIQPAKLEDSAVYLCASSFLSGTEAFFGQGTRLTVV.

The V gene is TRBV9, the J gene TRBJ2-2, with no clear D. CDR1 is SGDLS and CDR2 is YYNGEE in the germline V gene. Trimming stripped 4 bases from V and 6 bases from J, with 4 bases between. This CDR3 spans 11 amino acids. CDR3 protein: CASSFAGELFF. CDR3 in DNA: TGTGCCAGCAGCTTCGCCGGGGAGCTGTTTTTT. Looking up the rest from reference TRBV9 and TRBJ2-2 gives the full variable domain: DSGVTQTPKHLITATGQRVTLRCSPRSGDLSVYWYQQSLDQGLQFLIQYYNGEERAKGNILERFSAQQFPDLHSELNLSSLELGDSALYFCASSFAGELFFGEGSRLTVL.

The CDR3 loop reads CASSGLGSTVYGYTF. Here the CDR3 DNA reads TGTGCCAGCAGTGGACTGGGTTCAACGGTGTATGGCTACACCTTC. This chain links TRBV6-1 with TRBJ1-2; D uncertain. Germline loops: CDR1 MNHNS, CDR2 SASEGT. V lost 4 bases and J 5 bases, leaving 17 bases between the germline ends. The CDR3 is made up of 15 amino acids.

CDR3 bases: TGTGCCAGCAGCGTATCCAGGAACCAAGAGACCCAGTACTTC. It is translated as CASSVSRNQETQYF. J is TRBJ2-5 and V is TRBV9; the D is unclear. Per the germline V gene, CDR1 is SGDLS and CDR2 is YYNGEE. V lost 1 base, J lost 0 bases, and 7 bases lay in between. CDR3 size: 14 residues.

CDR3 DNA: TGTGCCAGCAGTGAAAGGACAGGGCAGTTCTTC. Translated, it gives CASSERTGQFF. The chain uses TRBV6-1 and TRBJ2-1; TRBD1 matches at 7 bases. The V gene's germline CDR1 is MNHNS and CDR2 SASEGT. Germline trimming cut 2 bases from V and 12 bases from J; bases unmatched to any gene: 1. This CDR3 spans 11 amino acids.

The chain recombines TRBV9 with TRBJ1-1; D not resolved. The germline CDR1 and CDR2 sequences are SGDLS and YYNGEE. V dropped 0 bases and J dropped 1 base, with 10 bases sitting between them. The CDR3 is made up of 15 amino acids. This CDR3 reads CASSVVDNPNTEAFF. For the CDR3, the DNA is TGTGCCAGCAGCGTAGTCGACAACCCGAACACTGAAGCTTTCTTT.

The chain combines TRBV19 with TRBJ1-4, with TRBD1 identical over 8 bases. CDR1 and CDR2 from the germline V gene are LNHDA and SQIVND (reference sequence). The CDR3 spans 14 residues. The J segment lost 1 base and the V segment lost 8 bases, leaving 3 bases of the junction unmatched. DNA of the CDR3: TGTGCCAGTTCCGACAGGGGAACTAATGAAAAACTGTTTTTT. Protein: CASSDRGTNEKLFF.